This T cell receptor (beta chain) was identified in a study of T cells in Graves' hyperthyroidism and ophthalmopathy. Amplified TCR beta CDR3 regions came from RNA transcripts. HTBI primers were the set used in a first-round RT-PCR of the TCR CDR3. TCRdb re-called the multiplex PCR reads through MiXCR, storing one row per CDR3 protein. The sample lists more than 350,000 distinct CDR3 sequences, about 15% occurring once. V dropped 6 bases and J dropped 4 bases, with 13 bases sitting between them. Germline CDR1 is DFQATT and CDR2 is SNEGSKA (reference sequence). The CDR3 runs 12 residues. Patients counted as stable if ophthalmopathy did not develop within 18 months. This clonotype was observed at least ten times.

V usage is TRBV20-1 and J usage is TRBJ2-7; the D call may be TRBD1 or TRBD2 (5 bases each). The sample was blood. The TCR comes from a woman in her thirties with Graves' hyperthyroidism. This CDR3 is CSATGTEYEQYF. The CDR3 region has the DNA TGCAGTGCCACCGGGACGGAATACGAGCAGTACTTC.